The following is a T cell receptor (beta chain) sequence with its context. Its cognate antigen is unknown. These data originate in a study of cytomegalovirus exposure and HLA in healthy donors. General observations from the study: The listing of 150 to 200 TCR beta chains classed them as cytomegalovirus-associated. Subsequent analysis found a tendency for first-cohort TCR clusters to co-occur within the roughly 130 validation repertoires. Cytomegalovirus status was reportedly diagnosed by the classifier with high specificity and sensitivity.

CDR3 length: 15 residues. Deletions cut 0 bases from V and 3 bases from J, with 12 bases between. Germline V CDR1 and CDR2: SGHRS, YFSETQ. Separate from the roughly 720-subject first cohort was the roughly 120-subject validation cohort, to which the donors belonged. Clones were read by immunoSEQ multiplex PCR, and TCRdb kept only the in-frame ones, dropping some. The sample comprises hundreds of thousands of clones, 87% of which are singletons, and 1.5% to 2.5% rests with the top ten. The chain is built from TRBV5-1 and TRBJ1-2; maybe TRBD1 (6 bases). Sequenced input: PBMCs. This TCR came from a young woman in good health and CMV-seropositive. CDR3 protein: CASSLEGGGDYGYTF. The DNA for the CDR3 is TGCGCCAGCAGCTTGGAAGGGGGGGGCGACTATGGCTACACCTTC.